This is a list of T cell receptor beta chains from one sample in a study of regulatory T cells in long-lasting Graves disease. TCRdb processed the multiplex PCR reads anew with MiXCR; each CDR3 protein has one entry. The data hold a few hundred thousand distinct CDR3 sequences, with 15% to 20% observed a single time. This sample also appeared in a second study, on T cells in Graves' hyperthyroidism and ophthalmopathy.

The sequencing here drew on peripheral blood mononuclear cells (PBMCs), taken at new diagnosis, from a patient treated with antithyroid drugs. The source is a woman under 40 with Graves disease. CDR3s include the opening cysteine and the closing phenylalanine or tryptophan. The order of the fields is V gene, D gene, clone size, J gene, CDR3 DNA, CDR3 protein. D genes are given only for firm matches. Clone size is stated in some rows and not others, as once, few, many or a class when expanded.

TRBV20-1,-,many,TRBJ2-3,TGCAGTGCTGCTTCCCGTGTGAGCACAGATACGCAGTATTTT,CSAASRVSTDTQYF
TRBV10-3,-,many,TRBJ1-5,TGTGCCATCAGTGATGAGTTTGTATTCGCGGATGGGGATCAGCCCCAGCATTTT,CAISDEFVFADGDQPQHF
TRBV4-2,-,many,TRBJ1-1,TGTGCCAGCAGCCAAGATAAGGGATTCGTGAACACTGAAGCTTTCTTT,CASSQDKGFVNTEAFF
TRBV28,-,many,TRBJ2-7,TGTGCCAGCAGTGAATCCGGGACCATGACCTACGAGCAGTACTTC,CASSESGTMTYEQYF
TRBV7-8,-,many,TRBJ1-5,TGTGCCAGCAGCTACTCGAGAGACGATCAGCCCCAGCATTTT,CASSYSRDDQPQHF
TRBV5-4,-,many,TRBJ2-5,TGTGCCAGCAGCTTTGGGGGGACCCAGTACTTC,CASSFGGTQYF
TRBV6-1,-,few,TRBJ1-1,TGTGCCAGCAGTGAAACGGGGCGGTCTGAAGCTTTCTTT,CASSETGRSEAFF
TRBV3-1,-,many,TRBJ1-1,TGTGCCAGCAGCCAAGATTTCTTTGGGAACACTGAAGCTTTCTTT,CASSQDFFGNTEAFF
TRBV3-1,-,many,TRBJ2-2,TGTGCCAGCAGCCAAGGTGGCGGAGTGGCGGAGCTGTTTTTT,CASSQGGGVAELFF
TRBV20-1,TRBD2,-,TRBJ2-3,TGCAGTGCTAGTCGCGGGGGGGTGATATTAGATACGCAGTATTTT,CSASRGGVILDTQYF
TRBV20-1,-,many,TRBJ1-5,TGCAGTGCTAGAGATGGGGGACTTCCAGATAAGAATCAGCCCCAGCATTTT,CSARDGGLPDKNQPQHF
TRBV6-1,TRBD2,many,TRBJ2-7,TGTGCCAGCAGCGCTAGCGGGGCCAACGGGGAGCAGTACTTC,CASSASGANGEQYF
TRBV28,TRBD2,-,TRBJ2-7,TGTGCCAGCAGTGCAAAATCCGGGACTAGCTTCTCCTACGAGCAGTACTTC,CASSAKSGTSFSYEQYF
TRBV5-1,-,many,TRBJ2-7,TGCGCCAGCAGCTTGAGGGACGGCTCCTACGAGCAGTACTTC,CASSLRDGSYEQYF
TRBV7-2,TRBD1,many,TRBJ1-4,TGTGCCAGCAGCTTAAGGGGCAGGGGGAGTTCGGATGAAAAACTGTTTTTT,CASSLRGRGSSDEKLFF
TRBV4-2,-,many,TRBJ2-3,TGTGCCAGCAGCCGACCTCACGGGGGACAGAGCACAGATACGCAGTATTTT,CASSRPHGGQSTDTQYF
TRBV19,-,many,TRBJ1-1,TGTGCCAGTAGTCCAACCCTAAGACAGCGGCAGAACACTGAAGCTTTCTTT,CASSPTLRQRQNTEAFF
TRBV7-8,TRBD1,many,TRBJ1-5,TGTGCCAGCAGCCACGCTAGGACAGGAATTTCGCCCCAGCATTTT,CASSHARTGISPQHF
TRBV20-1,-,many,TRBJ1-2,TGCAGTGCTGCCGTCCCGCAGGGGTCTAGCTATGGCTACACCTTC,CSAAVPQGSSYGYTF
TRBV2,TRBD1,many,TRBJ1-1,TGTGCCAGCAGTAGGGACAGGGGCGATTACACTGAAGCTTTCTTT,CASSRDRGDYTEAFF
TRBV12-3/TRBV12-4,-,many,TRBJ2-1,TGTGCCAGTAAAGTGGACCACTCCTACAATGAGCAGTTCTTC,CASKVDHSYNEQFF
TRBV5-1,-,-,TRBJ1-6,TGCGCCAGCAGCTACGCCGGGGCCTATAATTCACCCCTCCACTTT,CASSYAGAYNSPLHF
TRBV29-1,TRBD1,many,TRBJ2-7,TGCAGCTTCGTCGGCAGGGGGCTTTACGAGCAGTACTTC,CSFVGRGLYEQYF
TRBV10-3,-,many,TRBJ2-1,TGTGCCATCAGTGAAACCCCTCAGTCTCCCAATGAGCAGTTCTTC,CAISETPQSPNEQFF
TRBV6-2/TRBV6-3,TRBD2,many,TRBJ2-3,TGTGCCAGCCCCGGGGGGGATACGCAGTATTTT,CASPGGDTQYF
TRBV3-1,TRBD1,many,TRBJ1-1,TGTGCCAGCAGCCCGGTTTATGGGACAGGAAACACTGAAGCTTTCTTT,CASSPVYGTGNTEAFF
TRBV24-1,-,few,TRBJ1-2,TGTGCCACCAGTGCATCCTCGGGCACAGGCTACACCTTC,CATSASSGTGYTF
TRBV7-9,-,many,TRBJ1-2,TGTGCCAGCAGCTTGGAGGAGGGGGAAGGCTATGGCTACACCTTC,CASSLEEGEGYGYTF
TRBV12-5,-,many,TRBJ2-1,TGTGCTAGTGGTTTGCCCTCGGACCGTTATAACAATGAGCAGTTCTTC,CASGLPSDRYNNEQFF
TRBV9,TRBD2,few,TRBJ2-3,TGTGCCAGCAGCGTAGTGAGCGGGGGGACATCCGGAGATACGCAGTATTTT,CASSVVSGGTSGDTQYF
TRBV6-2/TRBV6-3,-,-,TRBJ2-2,TGTGCCAGCAGGCCAACTAAGTACGGAACTAACACCGGGGAGCTGTTTTTT,CASRPTKYGTNTGELFF
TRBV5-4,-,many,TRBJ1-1,TGTGCCAGCAGCTTAGGGTTCGGGGGAATTGAAGCTTTCTTT,CASSLGFGGIEAFF
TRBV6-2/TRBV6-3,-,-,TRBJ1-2,TGTGTCAGCAATTTACGCTACGGGGCGGCCCCGGAGGGCTGCACCTTC,CVSNLRYGAAPEGCTF
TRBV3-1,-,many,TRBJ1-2,TGTGCCAGCAGCCAAGCTGTGGGGGGCTACACCTTC,CASSQAVGGYTF
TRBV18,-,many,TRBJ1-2,TGTGCCAGCTCGCCCTCGGCAGGAAACTATGGCTACACCTTC,CASSPSAGNYGYTF
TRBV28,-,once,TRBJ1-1,TGTGCCAGCACAGTGTCAGCTATAATTGGCACTGAAGCTTTCTTT,CASTVSAIIGTEAFF
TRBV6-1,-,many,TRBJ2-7,TGTGCCAGCAGTGAAGTCGAGATCTCCTACGAGCAGTACTTC,CASSEVEISYEQYF
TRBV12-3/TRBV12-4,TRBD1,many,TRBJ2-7,TGTGCCAGCAGTTCCCAGACAGGGGACTACGAGCAGTACTTC,CASSSQTGDYEQYF
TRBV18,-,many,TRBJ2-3,TGTGCCAGCTCACGTGGGACCCCCGGGGGTACGCAGTATTTT,CASSRGTPGGTQYF
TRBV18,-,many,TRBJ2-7,TGTGCCAGCTCGAAGCGACAGACCGACGAGCAGTACTTC,CASSKRQTDEQYF
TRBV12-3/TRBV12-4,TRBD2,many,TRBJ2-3,TGTGCCAGCACCTCGACTAGCGGGGGAACTTACACAGATACGCAGTATTTT,CASTSTSGGTYTDTQYF
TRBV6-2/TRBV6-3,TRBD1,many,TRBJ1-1,TGTGCCAGCGGTTACAGGGGCGATGGGACTGAAGCTTTCTTT,CASGYRGDGTEAFF
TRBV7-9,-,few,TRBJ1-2,TGTGCCAGCAGCTTAGAGAGGATCTATGGCTACACCTTC,CASSLERIYGYTF
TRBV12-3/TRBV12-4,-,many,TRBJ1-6,TGTGCCAGCAGTTTAGGGATATTAAATTCACCCCTCCACTTT,CASSLGILNSPLHF
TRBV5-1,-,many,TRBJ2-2,TGCGCCAGCAGCTGGGTGGCGAGGTGCACCGGGGAGCTGTTTTTT,CASSWVARCTGELFF
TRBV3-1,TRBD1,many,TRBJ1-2,TGTGCCAGCAGCCAAGAAAGGACAGGGAGGGCCCAGGGGGGCTACACCTTC,CASSQERTGRAQGGYTF
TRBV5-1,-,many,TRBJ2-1,TGCGCCAGCAGCTTGTACAGGGCAAGCTCCTACAATGAGCAGTTCTTC,CASSLYRASSYNEQFF